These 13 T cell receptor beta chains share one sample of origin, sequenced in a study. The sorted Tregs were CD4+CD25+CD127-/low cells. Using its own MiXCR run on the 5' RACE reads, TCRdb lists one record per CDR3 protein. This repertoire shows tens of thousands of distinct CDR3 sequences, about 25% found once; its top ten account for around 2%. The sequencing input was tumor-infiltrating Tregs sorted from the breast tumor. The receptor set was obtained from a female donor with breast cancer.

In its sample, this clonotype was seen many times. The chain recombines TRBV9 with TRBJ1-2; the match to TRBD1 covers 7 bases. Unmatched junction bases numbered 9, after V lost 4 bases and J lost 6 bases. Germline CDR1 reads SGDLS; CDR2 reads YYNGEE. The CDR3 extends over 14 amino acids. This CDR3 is CASSPGQAWDGYTF. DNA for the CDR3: TGTGCCAGCAGCCCAGGACAGGCATGGGATGGCTACACCTTC.

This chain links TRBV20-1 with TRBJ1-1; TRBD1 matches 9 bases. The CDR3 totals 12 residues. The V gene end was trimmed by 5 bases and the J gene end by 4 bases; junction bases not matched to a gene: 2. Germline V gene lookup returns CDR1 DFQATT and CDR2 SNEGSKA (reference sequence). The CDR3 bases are TGCAGTGCTGGGACAGGGATCACTGAAGCTTTCTTT. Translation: CSAGTGITEAFF.

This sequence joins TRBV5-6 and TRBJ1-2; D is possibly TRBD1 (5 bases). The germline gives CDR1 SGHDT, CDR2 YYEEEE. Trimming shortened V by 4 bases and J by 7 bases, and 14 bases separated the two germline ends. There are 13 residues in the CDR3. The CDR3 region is CASSPDRTPGYTF. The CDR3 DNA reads TGTGCCAGCAGCCCTGACAGAACCCCTGGCTACACCTTC.

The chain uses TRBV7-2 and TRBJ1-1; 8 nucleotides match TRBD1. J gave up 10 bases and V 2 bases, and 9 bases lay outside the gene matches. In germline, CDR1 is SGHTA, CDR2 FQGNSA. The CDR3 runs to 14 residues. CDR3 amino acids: CASSLFSGGERAFF. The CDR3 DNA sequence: TGTGCCAGCAGCTTATTCTCAGGGGGCGAGCGAGCTTTCTTT.

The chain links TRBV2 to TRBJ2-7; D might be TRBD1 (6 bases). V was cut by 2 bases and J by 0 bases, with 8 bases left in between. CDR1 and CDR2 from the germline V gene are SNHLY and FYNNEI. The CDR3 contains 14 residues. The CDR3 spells CASSEPRGSYEQYF. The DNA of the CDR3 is TGTGCCAGCAGTGAACCCAGGGGCTCCTACGAGCAGTACTTC.

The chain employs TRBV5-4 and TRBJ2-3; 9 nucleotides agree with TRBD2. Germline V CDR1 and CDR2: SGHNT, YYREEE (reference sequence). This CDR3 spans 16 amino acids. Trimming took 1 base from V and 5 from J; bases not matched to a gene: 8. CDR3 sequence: CASSLQVAGEGDTQYF. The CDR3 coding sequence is TGTGCCAGCAGCTTGCAGGTAGCGGGAGAAGGAGATACGCAGTATTTT.

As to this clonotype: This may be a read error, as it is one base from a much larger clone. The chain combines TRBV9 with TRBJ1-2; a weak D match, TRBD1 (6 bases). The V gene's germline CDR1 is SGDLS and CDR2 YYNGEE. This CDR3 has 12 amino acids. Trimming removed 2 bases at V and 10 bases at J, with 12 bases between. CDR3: CASSVHRDAYTF. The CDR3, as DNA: TGTGCCAGCAGCGTCCACAGGGATGCCTACACCTTC.

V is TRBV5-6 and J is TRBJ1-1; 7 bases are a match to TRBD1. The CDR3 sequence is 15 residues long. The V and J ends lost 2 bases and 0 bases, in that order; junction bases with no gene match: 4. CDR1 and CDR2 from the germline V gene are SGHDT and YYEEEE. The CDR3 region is CASSFFRGMNTEAFF. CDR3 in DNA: TGTGCCAGCAGCTTTTTCAGGGGGATGAACACTGAAGCTTTCTTT.

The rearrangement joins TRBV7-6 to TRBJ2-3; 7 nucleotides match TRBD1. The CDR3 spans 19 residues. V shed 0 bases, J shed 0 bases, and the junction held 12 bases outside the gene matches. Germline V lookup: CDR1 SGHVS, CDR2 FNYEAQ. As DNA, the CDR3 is TGTGCCAGCAGCTTAGCTTCGATGGGGGACAGCACTAGCACAGATACGCAGTATTTT. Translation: CASSLASMGDSTSTDTQYF.

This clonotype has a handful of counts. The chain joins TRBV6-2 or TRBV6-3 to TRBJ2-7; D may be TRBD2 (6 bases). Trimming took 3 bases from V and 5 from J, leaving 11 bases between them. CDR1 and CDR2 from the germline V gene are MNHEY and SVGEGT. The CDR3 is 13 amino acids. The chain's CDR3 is CASSYFGGDEQYF. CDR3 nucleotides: TGTGCCAGCAGTTATTTCGGGGGTGACGAGCAGTACTTC.

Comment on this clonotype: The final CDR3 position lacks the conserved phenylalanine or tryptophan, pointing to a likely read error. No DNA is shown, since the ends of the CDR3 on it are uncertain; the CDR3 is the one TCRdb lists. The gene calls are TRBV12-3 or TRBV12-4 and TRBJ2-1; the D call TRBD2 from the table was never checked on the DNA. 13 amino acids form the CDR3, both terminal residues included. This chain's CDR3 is CASSPRLAGEPVL.

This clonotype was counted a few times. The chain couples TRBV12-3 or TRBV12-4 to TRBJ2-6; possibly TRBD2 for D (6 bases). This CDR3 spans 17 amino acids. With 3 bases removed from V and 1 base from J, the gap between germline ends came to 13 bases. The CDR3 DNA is TGTGCCAGCAGTTTTGGGGGGTCGGGTTCTGGGGCCAACGTCCTGACTTTC. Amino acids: CASSFGGSGSGANVLTF.

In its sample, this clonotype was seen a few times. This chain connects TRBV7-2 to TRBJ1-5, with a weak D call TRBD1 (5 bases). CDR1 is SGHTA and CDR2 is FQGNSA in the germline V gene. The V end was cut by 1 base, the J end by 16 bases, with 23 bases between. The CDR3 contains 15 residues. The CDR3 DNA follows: TGTGCCAGCAGCTTAGTAGGGCCCCCGGACAAAGACATCCATTTT. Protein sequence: CASSLVGPPDKDIHF.